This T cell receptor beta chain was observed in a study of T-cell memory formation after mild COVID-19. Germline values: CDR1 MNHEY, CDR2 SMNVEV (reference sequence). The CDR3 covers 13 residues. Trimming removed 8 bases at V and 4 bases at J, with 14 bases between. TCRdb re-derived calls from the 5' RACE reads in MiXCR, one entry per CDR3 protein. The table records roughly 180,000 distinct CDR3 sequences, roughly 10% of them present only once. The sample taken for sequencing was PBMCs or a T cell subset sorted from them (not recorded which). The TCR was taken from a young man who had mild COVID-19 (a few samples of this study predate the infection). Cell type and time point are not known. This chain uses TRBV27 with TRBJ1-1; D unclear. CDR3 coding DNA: TGTGCCAGCGGGAAGCCGTGGATCACTGAAGCTTTCTTT. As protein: CASGKPWITEAFF.